These 16 T cell receptor beta chains were all obtained from the same sample, sequenced in a study of T cell changes during pregnancy in multiple sclerosis. Method: immunoSEQ multiplex PCR; TCRdb's copy keeps in-frame clones and lacks some. The sample holds tens of thousands of clones; 92% are singletons and the top ten take approximately 1.4%. The source was peripheral blood, collected in the second trimester of pregnancy. The receptors here all came from a female donor with multiple sclerosis, enrolled in a pregnancy study.

The chain uses TRBV13 and TRBJ2-3; 7 bases align to TRBD2. The V gene end was trimmed by 5 bases and the J gene end by 0 bases; junction bases not matched to a gene: 8. There are 16 residues in the CDR3. Germline CDR1 is PRHDT and CDR2 is FYEKMQ (reference sequence). The CDR3 here is CASSQGLLGSTDTQYF. CDR3 bases: TGTGCCAGCAGCCAGGGACTACTGGGGAGCACAGATACGCAGTATTTT.

This rearrangement joins TRBV5-6 to TRBJ2-5; 7 bases align to TRBD1. This CDR3 contains 13 residues. In germline, CDR1 is SGHDT, CDR2 YYEEEE. V trimming: 5 bases; J trimming: 3 bases; junction bases outside the gene matches: 4. The CDR3 DNA is TGTGCCAGCAGTACCGGGACAGAAGAGACCCAGTACTTC. Encoded protein: CASSTGTEETQYF.

This clone was recorded at least ten times. The chain carries TRBV6-1 and TRBJ2-4; 8 positions agree with TRBD1. Germline V gene lookup returns CDR1 MNHNS and CDR2 SASEGT. With 1 base clipped from V and 7 bases from J, the junction kept 6 bases outside the gene matches. The CDR3 has 15 residues. The CDR3 loop reads CASSEGETGANIQYF. CDR3 nucleotides: TGTGCCAGCAGTGAAGGGGAGACAGGGGCGAACATTCAGTACTTC.

The rearrangement joins TRBV28 to TRBJ2-7; the D gene is possibly TRBD1 (6 bases). The V end was cut by 1 base, the J end by 3 bases, with 13 bases between. Germline values: CDR1 MDHEN, CDR2 SYDVKM. The CDR3 loop spans 15 amino acids. In DNA form, the CDR3 reads TGTGCCAGCAGTTTATCCCGGGACACCCTCTACGAGCAGTACTTC. It codes for CASSLSRDTLYEQYF.

The chain combines TRBV19 with TRBJ2-5; D not resolved. Germline V gene sequence: CDR1 LNHDA, CDR2 SQIVND (reference sequence). This CDR3 contains 16 residues. V was trimmed by 6 bases and J by 0 bases, leaving 17 bases between them. CDR3 protein: CASRRLYTAYQETQYF. CDR3 DNA: TGTGCCAGTAGACGGTTATATACCGCGTACCAAGAGACCCAGTACTTC.

CDR3 DNA sequence: TGTGCCAGCTCACGGGGAGGGACTGAAGCTTTCTTT. This codes for CASSRGGTEAFF. The rearrangement links TRBV18 to TRBJ1-1; D remains unclear. V lost 4 bases to trimming and J lost 5 bases, with 8 bases between them. Germline CDR1 is KGHSH and CDR2 is LQKENI. CDR3 length equals 12 residues.

The rearrangement links TRBV2 to TRBJ1-2; D is unresolved. The CDR3 covers 16 residues. Trimming took 3 bases from V and 3 from J, leaving 17 bases between them. CDR1 SNHLY and CDR2 FYNNEI come from the germline V gene. CDR3 sequence reads: CASSDGRKKGYYGYTF. The DNA for the CDR3 is TGTGCCAGCAGTGATGGGAGGAAGAAAGGGTACTATGGCTACACCTTC.

This chain connects TRBV28 to TRBJ2-2, with D perhaps TRBD1 (5 bases). This CDR3 has 17 amino acids. Trimming took 4 bases from V and 3 from J, leaving 18 bases between them. Germline CDR1 and CDR2: MDHEN and SYDVKM. CDR3 nucleotide sequence: TGTGCCAGCAGTTCCGGCTTACAGGTTTCGGACACCGGGGAGCTGTTTTTT. Amino acids: CASSSGLQVSDTGELFF.

The rearrangement joins TRBV6-5 to TRBJ2-7; perhaps TRBD2 as D (5 bases). The CDR3 has 13 residues. Germline V CDR1 and CDR2: MNHEY, SVGAGI. Trimming pared 5 bases from V and 3 bases from J, leaving 11 bases between. The chain's CDR3 is CASSRSRDYEQYF. The CDR3 DNA sequence: TGTGCCAGCAGTAGGTCCCGGGACTACGAGCAGTACTTC.

This chain uses TRBV19 with TRBJ2-1; TRBD2 aligns across 14 bases. Per germline, CDR1 LNHDA and CDR2 SQIVND (reference sequence). The CDR3 is made up of 15 amino acids. J lost 9 bases, V lost 5 bases, and 6 bases had no gene match. CDR3 sequence (DNA): TGTGCCAGTAGTCTGGGACTAGCGGGAGCGGGTGAGCAGTTCTTC. Encoded protein: CASSLGLAGAGEQFF.

The rearrangement joins TRBV19 to TRBJ2-7, with TRBD2 identical over 12 bases. J gave up 1 base and V 7 bases, and 2 bases lay outside the gene matches. Per the germline V gene, CDR1 is LNHDA and CDR2 is SQIVND (reference sequence). This CDR3 has 14 residues. The CDR3 DNA sequence: TGTGCCAGTACTAGCGGGAGGGCATCCTACGAGCAGTACTTC. It specifies CASTSGRASYEQYF.

The CDR3 sequence: CASSRQGDRNQPQHF. CDR3 bases: TGCGCCAGCAGCCGACAGGGGGACCGCAATCAGCCCCAGCATTTT. J is TRBJ1-5 and V is TRBV5-1; TRBD1 matches 9 bases. J lost 2 bases, V lost 4 bases, and 4 bases had no gene match. CDR1 and CDR2 from the germline V gene are SGHRS and YFSETQ. This CDR3 is 15 amino acids long.

This clone was seen a handful of times. This chain links TRBV5-1 with TRBJ2-2; 8 bases are a match to TRBD2. The CDR3 is 15 residues long. The V gene end was trimmed by 0 bases and the J gene end by 3 bases; junction bases not matched to a gene: 1. The germline gives CDR1 SGHRS, CDR2 YFSETQ. CDR3 amino acids: CASSLAGGDTGELFF. CDR3 sequence (DNA): TGCGCCAGCAGCTTGGCGGGAGGGGACACCGGGGAGCTGTTTTTT.

The chain uses TRBV11-2 and TRBJ1-1, with D unresolved. Germline loops: CDR1 SGHAT, CDR2 FQNNGV. The CDR3 is 13 residues long. V dropped 2 bases and J dropped 11 bases, with 15 bases sitting between them. In DNA, the CDR3 is TGTGCCAGCAGCTTACGCGGGGAGTTTGGTGCTTTCTTT. It specifies CASSLRGEFGAFF.

The V and J genes are TRBV7-2 and TRBJ1-2, with 10 bases matching TRBD1. Germline loops: CDR1 SGHTA, CDR2 FQGNSA. The CDR3 is 18 residues long. The ends lost 7 bases at V and 2 bases at J; junction bases unmatched: 16. CDR3 in amino acids: CASTVDTGTGVTNYGYTF. CDR3 DNA sequence: TGTGCCAGCACCGTTGATACCGGGACAGGGGTTACGAACTATGGCTACACCTTC.

This clone was recorded once. J is TRBJ2-1 and V is TRBV18, with D possibly matching TRBD2 (5 bases). Germline CDR1 and CDR2: KGHSH and LQKENI. The CDR3 length is 17 residues. V shed 5 bases and J shed 0 bases, with 17 bases lying between them. The CDR3 sequence: CASSSNLAHSSYNEQFF. CDR3 DNA: TGTGCCAGCTCATCTAACTTAGCGCATAGCTCCTACAATGAGCAGTTCTTC.